This T cell receptor (beta chain) came from a study of shared T cell receptors in the human thymus. Profiled with immunoSEQ multiplex PCR; TCRdb holds only in-frame clones, not every one. This table holds about 500,000 clones, approximately 80% found once. This CDR3 is 16 amino acids long. Deletions cut 4 bases from V and 2 bases from J, with 18 bases between. Germline loops: CDR1 SGHRS, CDR2 YFSETQ. The data were also submitted as part of a second study, on human thymus T cells. This second study notes: Thymus pieces cut out during corrective heart surgery were the tissue that was used. Usage of V and J genes appeared biased in thymic and blood repertoires. Among unrelated individuals, related research reported thymic repertoires that overlapped highly.

Sequenced material: thymocytes. This receptor was taken from a boy younger than two with a congenital heart defect. The chain uses TRBV5-1 and TRBJ1-1; D possibly corresponds to TRBD1 (6 bases). CDR3 coding DNA: TGCGCCAGCAGCCGGCTTGCGGGGGCCCCTAACACTGAAGCTTTCTTT. Protein sequence: CASSRLAGAPNTEAFF.